These T cell receptor beta chains were read from a single sample in a study of blood T cell repertoires in COVID-19. Profiled with immunoSEQ multiplex PCR; TCRdb holds only in-frame clones, not every one. The sample records about 36,000 clones, over 75% being singletons. The source material was peripheral blood. These receptors all stem from a man aged 55 to 70 with acute or convalescent COVID-19. The CDR3 runs from the conserved cysteine through the conserved F or W. Each record gives: D gene, V gene, CDR3 length, clone size, J gene, CDR3 protein, CDR3 DNA. The D gene is left open where the match is weak. Clone size is shown for a subset of rows, as once, few, many or a class of expanded clone.

-,TRBV4-1,17,-,TRBJ2-1,CASSQDISVRSYNEQFF,TGCGCCAGCAGCCAAGATATATCAGTCCGCTCCTACAATGAGCAGTTCTTC
TRBD1,TRBV28,16,-,TRBJ2-3,CASSLRGGQGIDTQYF,TGTGCCAGCAGTTTACGGGGGGGACAGGGGATAGATACGCAGTATTTT
TRBD1,TRBV27,16,-,TRBJ1-5,CASSPMGGQNNQPQHF,TGTGCCAGCAGTCCGATGGGGGGACAGAACAATCAGCCCCAGCATTTT
-,TRBV19,14,-,TRBJ2-2,CASMGLLNTGELFF,TGTGCCAGTATGGGACTCCTGAACACCGGGGAGCTGTTTTTT
TRBD2,TRBV4-3,16,-,TRBJ2-7,CASSLNAGGALGEQYF,TGCGCCAGCAGCCTCAATGCGGGGGGCGCATTGGGGGAGCAGTACTTC
-,TRBV7-8,16,-,TRBJ1-6,CASSLEGRTYNSPLHF,TGTGCCAGCAGCTTAGAGGGGAGGACCTATAATTCACCCCTCCACTTT
TRBD1,TRBV11-2,14,-,TRBJ1-2,CASSLDRTSYGYTF,TGTGCCAGCAGCTTGGACAGGACCAGTTATGGCTACACCTTC
-,TRBV10-3,13,-,TRBJ2-1,CATRGGGYNEQFF,TGTGCCACCCGAGGGGGGGGATACAATGAGCAGTTCTTC
-,TRBV29-1,14,-,TRBJ1-2,CSVEGGRAGYGYTF,TGCAGCGTTGAAGGAGGCAGGGCTGGCTATGGCTACACCTTC
TRBD2,TRBV9,15,-,TRBJ2-5,CASSVETSGKETQYF,TGTGCCAGCAGCGTAGAAACTAGCGGGAAGGAGACCCAGTACTTC
-,TRBV10-1,11,-,TRBJ2-5,CASSEALGTYF,TGCGCCAGCAGTGAGGCCCTAGGTACGTACTTC
-,TRBV10-3,13,-,TRBJ2-1,CAISEPRSDEQFF,TGTGCCATCAGTGAGCCCCGTTCCGATGAGCAGTTCTTC
-,TRBV12-3/TRBV12-4,10,-,TRBJ2-1,CASSNREQFF,TGTGCCAGCAGTAACAGGGAGCAGTTCTTC
TRBD2,TRBV10-3,16,-,TRBJ2-5,CAISVREGLTQETQYF,TGTGCCATCAGTGTCCGGGAGGGCCTGACCCAAGAGACCCAGTACTTC
TRBD2,TRBV7-9,18,-,TRBJ2-1,CASSLGRWTSGSHYEQFF,TGTGCCAGCAGCTTAGGCAGATGGACTAGCGGGAGCCATTATGAGCAGTTCTTC
TRBD1,TRBV6-5,14,-,TRBJ1-2,CASSFLTGDYGYTF,TGTGCCAGCAGTTTCCTCACAGGGGACTATGGCTACACCTTC
TRBD2,TRBV28,15,once,TRBJ2-1,CASSLLGLGVGEQFF,TGTGCCAGCAGTTTGTTGGGACTAGGTGTGGGTGAGCAGTTCTTC
-,TRBV2,10,-,TRBJ2-7,CASGQYEQYF,TGTGCCAGCGGACAGTACGAGCAGTACTTC
TRBD2,TRBV5-6,17,-,TRBJ2-1,CASSLGASGRKGNEQFF,TGTGCCAGCAGCTTGGGTGCCAGCGGGAGAAAAGGTAATGAGCAGTTCTTC
-,TRBV5-1,15,-,TRBJ2-5,CASSLSSRGEETQYF,TGCGCCAGCAGCTTGAGTTCCAGGGGTGAGGAGACCCAGTACTTC
TRBD1,TRBV2,16,-,TRBJ1-5,CASSGGTGSRNQPQHF,TGTGCCAGCAGCGGCGGGACAGGGTCTAGAAATCAGCCCCAGCATTTT
-,TRBV30,14,-,TRBJ1-6,CAWSVTGKNSPLHF,TGTGCCTGGAGTGTAACAGGGAAGAATTCACCCCTCCACTTT
TRBD1,TRBV6-2/TRBV6-3,18,few,TRBJ2-3,CASSYRAGQGSSTDTQYF,TGTGCCAGCAGTTACCGCGCCGGACAGGGCTCGAGCACAGATACGCAGTATTTT
TRBD1,TRBV11-3,14,-,TRBJ2-7,CASRRNGQGYEQYF,TGTGCCAGCAGAAGGAACGGACAGGGCTACGAGCAGTACTTC
TRBD1,TRBV3-1/TRBV3-2,15,-,TRBJ1-2,CASSLGQIPNYGYTF,TGTGCCAGCAGCTTGGGACAGATTCCTAACTATGGCTACACCTTC
TRBD2,TRBV28,13,-,TRBJ2-7,CASSWGGSYEQYF,TGTGCCAGCAGTTGGGGGGGCTCCTACGAGCAGTACTTC
-,TRBV5-1,15,-,TRBJ2-2,CASSLNRVQTGELFF,TGCGCCAGCAGCTTAAACAGGGTCCAGACCGGGGAGCTGTTTTTT
-,TRBV10-3,17,once,TRBJ1-1,CAISETPSGLKNTEAFF,TGTGCCATCAGTGAGACTCCTTCGGGACTCAAGAACACTGAAGCTTTCTTT
TRBD1,TRBV28,16,-,TRBJ2-1,CASSFLRQGIGNEQFF,TGTGCCAGCAGTTTTCTACGACAGGGAATCGGCAATGAGCAGTTCTTC
-,TRBV3-1/TRBV3-2,15,-,TRBJ1-4,CASSQGTEINEKLFF,TGTGCCAGCAGCCAAGGGACAGAGATTAATGAAAAACTGTTTTTT
-,TRBV3-1/TRBV3-2,12,-,TRBJ1-2,CASSQETYGYTF,TGTGCCAGCAGCCAGGAGACCTATGGCTACACCTTC
TRBD2,TRBV9,17,once,TRBJ2-3,CASSVGSGGFGSDTQYF,TGTGCCAGCAGCGTAGGATCGGGGGGTTTTGGGTCCGATACGCAGTATTTT
-,TRBV19,16,-,TRBJ2-6,CASSIDRGSGANVLTF,TGTGCCAGTAGTATAGATCGAGGGTCCGGGGCCAACGTCCTGACTTTC
-,TRBV5-6,15,once,TRBJ2-3,CASSRDLPSTDTQYF,TGTGCCAGCAGCAGGGACTTGCCTAGCACAGATACGCAGTATTTT
TRBD2,TRBV19,12,once,TRBJ2-3,CATSGGSDTQYF,TGTGCCACCAGCGGGGGTTCAGATACGCAGTATTTT
TRBD2,TRBV10-2,19,-,TRBJ2-2,CASSLPRGWEGPNTGELFF,TGCGCCAGCAGCCTCCCTCGTGGGTGGGAGGGCCCGAACACCGGGGAGCTGTTTTTT
TRBD2,TRBV4-3,15,-,TRBJ2-7,CASSQGPGREYEQYF,TGCGCCAGCAGCCAAGGTCCCGGGAGGGAGTACGAGCAGTACTTC
-,TRBV24-1,14,-,TRBJ1-6,CATSDSAYNSPLHF,TGTGCCACCAGTGATTCGGCCTATAATTCACCCCTCCACTTT
-,TRBV7-6,15,-,TRBJ2-6,CASSSTVSGANVLTF,TGTGCCAGCAGCTCGACAGTCTCTGGGGCCAACGTCCTGACTTTC
TRBD2,TRBV11-3,14,-,TRBJ2-5,CASSLAGGRETQYF,TGTGCCAGCAGCTTAGCGGGGGGAAGGGAGACCCAGTACTTC
-,TRBV2,12,-,TRBJ2-7,CASSEVNYEQYF,TGTGCCAGCAGTGAAGTCAACTACGAGCAGTACTTC
-,TRBV30,14,-,TRBJ1-1,CAWSEKSWYTEAFF,TGTGCCTGGAGTGAGAAGAGTTGGTACACTGAAGCTTTCTTT
TRBD2,TRBV11-2,15,-,TRBJ2-7,CASSHGTSGSYEQYF,TGTGCCAGCAGCCACGGGACTAGCGGGAGCTACGAGCAGTACTTC
TRBD1,TRBV7-6,15,-,TRBJ1-1,CASSPRRTGAPEAFF,TGTGCCAGCAGCCCACGACGAACAGGGGCCCCTGAAGCTTTCTTT
-,TRBV6-5,15,-,TRBJ2-7,CASSYSREASYEQYF,TGTGCCAGCAGTTACTCGAGGGAGGCCTCCTACGAGCAGTACTTC
-,TRBV21-1,24,once,TRBJ2-7,CASSNWIEGLARWGEPDLSYEQYF,TGTGCCAGCAGCAATTGGATCGAGGGACTAGCGCGGTGGGGTGAACCTGATCTTTCCTACGAGCAGTACTTC
-,TRBV28,15,-,TRBJ1-2,CASSSVIRGVEGYTF,TGTGCCAGCAGTTCGGTGATCAGGGGCGTAGAGGGCTACACCTTC
TRBD1,TRBV28,15,-,TRBJ1-4,CASRSPTGGFEKLFF,TGTGCCAGCAGGTCGCCGACAGGGGGTTTTGAAAAACTGTTTTTT
TRBD1,TRBV2,15,few,TRBJ2-7,CASSESRQGFYEQYF,TGTGCCAGCAGTGAATCCCGACAGGGCTTCTACGAGCAGTACTTC
TRBD1,TRBV27,15,once,TRBJ2-5,CASSSTGGTRETQYF,TGTGCCAGCAGTTCGACAGGGGGAACGAGAGAGACCCAGTACTTC
TRBD2,TRBV28,16,-,TRBJ2-3,CASSLSGLAAGDTQYF,TGTGCCAGCAGTTTATCGGGACTCGCAGCGGGGGATACGCAGTATTTT
TRBD1,TRBV5-1,15,-,TRBJ2-7,CASSSRDRGRNEQYF,TGCGCCAGCAGCAGCCGGGACAGGGGGCGGAACGAGCAGTACTTC
-,TRBV20-1,14,few,TRBJ1-1,CSASVPQPNTEAFF,TGCAGTGCTAGTGTCCCACAGCCGAACACTGAAGCTTTCTTT
-,TRBV11-3,14,-,TRBJ1-3,CASSLGDTGNTIYF,TGTGCCAGCAGCTTAGGGGACACTGGAAACACCATATATTTT
TRBD1,TRBV19,14,-,TRBJ2-7,CASSATGDHYEQYF,TGTGCCAGTAGTGCGACAGGGGATCATTACGAGCAGTACTTC
-,TRBV30,11,-,TRBJ1-1,CAWKWRAEAFF,TGTGCCTGGAAGTGGAGGGCTGAAGCTTTCTTT
-,TRBV10-3,16,-,TRBJ1-1,CAISDPRGGVNTEAFF,TGTGCCATCAGTGACCCCCGGGGGGGGGTGAACACTGAAGCTTTCTTT
TRBD2,TRBV7-2,17,few,TRBJ2-3,CASSFRGAGGSTDTQYF,TGTGCCAGCAGCTTTCGCGGAGCGGGAGGGAGCACAGATACGCAGTATTTT
-,TRBV7-9,13,-,TRBJ2-7,CASSLTGNYEQYF,TGTGCCAGCAGCTTAACGGGGAACTACGAGCAGTACTTC
-,TRBV27,14,-,TRBJ2-3,CASKLSGLTDTQYF,TGTGCCAGCAAACTATCAGGGCTCACAGATACGCAGTATTTT